The rows below give T cell receptor beta chains drawn from one sample of a study of T cells in Graves' hyperthyroidism and ophthalmopathy. Via MiXCR, TCRdb re-called the multiplex PCR reads, giving one row per CDR3 protein. The repertoire has 200,000 to 250,000 distinct CDR3 sequences, about a sixth of them found once; the top ten carry around 30%. Sequenced input: blood. These receptor sequences come from a woman under 30 with Graves' ophthalmopathy. The CDR3 runs from the conserved cysteine through the conserved F or W. A D gene is named only where the DNA matches it firmly. Rows may omit the clone size; those that give it use once, few, many or a size class.

CDR3aa | CDR3nt | d_gene | abundance | j_gene | v_gene
CASSWVGSDAEAFF | TGTGCCAGTAGTTGGGTAGGGTCGGACGCTGAAGCTTTCTTT | NA | NA | TRBJ1-1 | TRBV19
CASSSSTDTQYF | TGTGCCAGCAGTTCCTCCACAGATACGCAGTATTTT | NA | many | TRBJ2-3 | TRBV5-1
CSAPKGTEAFF | TGCAGCGCTCCCAAGGGCACTGAAGCTTTCTTT | NA | many | TRBJ1-1 | TRBV29-1
CASSVAAGGQRGEQFF | TGTGCCAGCAGTGTGGCAGCGGGAGGCCAGAGGGGTGAGCAGTTCTTC | TRBD2 | NA | TRBJ2-1 | TRBV6-4
CASSPPGTGNTDTQYF | TGTGCCAGCAGTCCACCCGGGACAGGGAACACAGATACGCAGTATTTT | TRBD1 | NA | TRBJ2-3 | TRBV28
CATQLPGGVDTQYF | TGTGCCACCCAGTTGCCGGGGGGGGTAGATACGCAGTATTTT | TRBD2 | many | TRBJ2-3 | TRBV6-1
CASRPSGGNGANTQYF | TGCGCCAGCCGTCCTAGCGGGGGGAACGGGGCAAATACGCAGTATTTT | TRBD2 | NA | TRBJ2-3 | TRBV4-1
CASSQGLAGNNEQFF | TGCGCCAGCAGCCAAGGACTAGCGGGAAACAATGAGCAGTTCTTC | TRBD2 | many | TRBJ2-1 | TRBV4-3
CAISDPSGANVLTF | TGTGCCATCAGTGATCCGAGCGGTGCCAACGTCCTGACTTTC | NA | NA | TRBJ2-6 | TRBV10-3
CASSLLGQLNTGELFF | TGTGCCAGCAGCTTGCTGGGACAGCTGAACACCGGGGAGCTGTTTTTT | TRBD1 | many | TRBJ2-2 | TRBV5-6
CASSEGGMNTEAFF | TGTGCCAGCAGTGAAGGGGGGATGAACACTGAAGCTTTCTTT | NA | many | TRBJ1-1 | TRBV6-1
CASSLYTSGLSYEQYF | TGTGCCAGCAGTTTATATACTAGCGGGCTCTCCTACGAGCAGTACTTC | TRBD2 | NA | TRBJ2-7 | TRBV27
CSATTTNYGYTF | TGCAGTGCCACGACAACTAACTATGGCTACACCTTC | NA | many | TRBJ1-2 | TRBV20-1
CASSYSVFDSNSPLHF | TGTGCCAGCAGTTACTCCGTTTTTGACAGTAATTCACCCCTCCACTTT | NA | many | TRBJ1-6 | TRBV6-5
CASSLVSSPIDEQFF | TGTGCCAGCAGCTTAGTAAGCTCTCCAATCGATGAGCAGTTCTTC | NA | many | TRBJ2-1 | TRBV7-6
CASSERQGNNQPQHF | TGTGCCAGCAGTGAAAGACAGGGGAACAATCAGCCCCAGCATTTT | TRBD1 | few | TRBJ1-5 | TRBV6-1
CASSLDDPSKGAFF | TGCGCCAGCAGCTTGGACGACCCTTCTAAGGGAGCTTTCTTT | NA | many | TRBJ1-1 | TRBV5-1
CSVGRGPYNEQFF | TGCAGCGTTGGGCGGGGCCCCTACAATGAGCAGTTCTTC | NA | many | TRBJ2-1 | TRBV29-1
CASSQLPGQTSGANVLTF | TGTGCCAGCAGCCAATTGCCGGGACAGACCTCTGGGGCCAACGTCCTGACTTTC | TRBD1 | NA | TRBJ2-6 | TRBV11-2
CASSQKLAGLQETQYF | TGTGCCAGCAGCCAAAAACTAGCGGGTTTGCAAGAGACCCAGTACTTC | NA | many | TRBJ2-5 | TRBV3-2
CASRLAGGQETQYF | TGTGCCAGCAGACTAGCGGGAGGGCAAGAGACCCAGTACTTC | TRBD2 | many | TRBJ2-5 | TRBV28
CASRSGPGLSYEQYF | TGTGCCAGCCGATCCGGTCCGGGTCTGTCCTACGAGCAGTACTTC | NA | many | TRBJ2-7 | TRBV2
CASSRTSGSPWDEQFF | TGTGCCAGCAGTCGGACTAGCGGGAGCCCTTGGGATGAGCAGTTCTTC | TRBD2 | many | TRBJ2-1 | TRBV5-6
CASSLGGGGRYERYF | TGTGCCAGCAGCTTAGGAGGAGGGGGTCGGTACGAGCGGTACTTC | NA | NA | TRBJ2-7 | TRBV7-9
CASRSQSNNEQFF | TGTGCCAGCAGAAGCCAATCCAACAATGAGCAGTTCTTC | NA | NA | TRBJ2-1 | TRBV9
CASSPGLAGVGPYQETQYF | TGTGCCAGTAGTCCAGGACTAGCGGGAGTTGGGCCCTACCAAGAGACCCAGTACTTC | TRBD2 | many | TRBJ2-5 | TRBV19
CASIDRLLAGNTIYF | TGTGCCAGCATCGACAGGCTGCTGGCTGGAAACACCATATATTTT | NA | many | TRBJ1-3 | TRBV12-3/TRBV12-4
CSAKLAGGYNEQFF | TGCAGTGCTAAACTAGCGGGGGGATACAATGAGCAGTTCTTC | TRBD2 | few | TRBJ2-1 | TRBV20-1
CASSGAKNIQYF | TGTGCCAGCAGCGGGGCCAAAAACATTCAGTACTTC | NA | many | TRBJ2-4 | TRBV7-2
CASSLRAQGYEQYF | TGTGCCAGCAGTTTGAGGGCACAGGGTTACGAGCAGTACTTC | NA | many | TRBJ2-7 | TRBV27
CASNPTVRTSGGQSSYNEQFF | TGTGCCAGCAACCCAACGGTGAGGACTAGCGGGGGCCAAAGCTCCTACAATGAGCAGTTCTTC | TRBD2 | NA | TRBJ2-1 | TRBV28
CASSRHVTSGNNEQFF | TGTGCCAGCAGCCGACACGTGACTAGCGGGAACAATGAGCAGTTCTTC | TRBD2 | NA | TRBJ2-1 | TRBV11-3
CASTRTYNQPQHF | TGTGCCAGTACCCGGACATACAATCAGCCCCAGCATTTT | NA | NA | TRBJ1-5 | TRBV19
CASRDWNQETQYF | TGTGCCAGCCGGGACTGGAACCAAGAGACCCAGTACTTC | NA | many | TRBJ2-5 | TRBV6-1
CASRTGREETEAFF | TGCGCCAGCAGGACAGGGCGGGAGGAGACTGAAGCTTTCTTT | TRBD1 | many | TRBJ1-1 | TRBV10-2
CASSSGGVARNEQFF | TGTGCCAGCAGTTCAGGGGGGGTAGCGCGCAATGAGCAGTTCTTC | NA | many | TRBJ2-1 | TRBV28
CASSLILAGDGAEQFF | TGTGCCAGCAGCTTAATTCTAGCGGGAGACGGGGCGGAGCAGTTCTTC | TRBD2 | many | TRBJ2-1 | TRBV7-9
CASSPSSGSYEQYF | TGTGCCAGCAGCCCTTCTAGCGGGAGCTACGAGCAGTACTTC | TRBD2 | NA | TRBJ2-7 | TRBV27
CSARGDSHGELFF | TGCAGTGCTAGGGGGGACTCGCACGGGGAGCTGTTTTTT | NA | many | TRBJ2-2 | TRBV20-1
CSANGGRETQYF | TGCAGTGCTAACGGGGGGCGAGAGACCCAGTACTTC | NA | many | TRBJ2-5 | TRBV20-1
CASSLLFGAQETQYF | TGTGCCAGCAGCTTGCTATTCGGGGCTCAAGAGACCCAGTACTTC | NA | many | TRBJ2-5 | TRBV5-5
CASSSPRDGTAQETQYF | TGTGCCAGCAGTTCCCCCAGAGACGGGACAGCCCAAGAGACCCAGTACTTC | TRBD1 | many | TRBJ2-5 | TRBV28
CSVRTGDTEAFF | TGCAGCGTCCGGACAGGGGACACTGAAGCTTTCTTT | TRBD1 | many | TRBJ1-1 | TRBV29-1
CAIRKWRAGNANTGELFF | TGTGCCATCAGAAAGTGGAGAGCGGGGAACGCGAACACCGGGGAGCTGTTTTTT | TRBD2 | many | TRBJ2-2 | TRBV10-3
CASTHDGLVLTDTQYF | TGTGCCAGCACTCATGACGGACTAGTCCTCACAGATACGCAGTATTTT | TRBD2 | many | TRBJ2-3 | TRBV3-1
CAISEIEPTITGSELFF | TGTGCCATCAGTGAGATTGAACCAACCATTACAGGGTCGGAGTTGTTTTTT | NA | many | TRBJ2-2 | TRBV10-3
CSVSYPGTSGTQYF | TGCAGCGTCTCCTACCCCGGGACTAGCGGGACCCAGTACTTC | TRBD2 | few | TRBJ2-5 | TRBV29-1
CSATRDRGFTEAFF | TGCAGTGCCACGAGAGACAGGGGGTTCACTGAAGCTTTCTTT | TRBD1 | many | TRBJ1-1 | TRBV20-1
CASSSPRLSTDTQYF | TGTGCCAGCAGCTCGCCGAGATTAAGCACAGATACGCAGTATTTT | NA | many | TRBJ2-3 | TRBV5-8
CAIRAGAADTQYF | TGTGCCATCCGCGCAGGGGCCGCAGATACGCAGTATTTT | NA | NA | TRBJ2-3 | TRBV10-3
CASTGTGLRGTGELFF | TGTGCCAGCACCGGAACAGGGCTTAGAGGCACCGGGGAGCTGTTTTTT | NA | few | TRBJ2-2 | TRBV7-6
CASSSRDNNQPQHF | TGTGCCAGCAGCTCCCGGGACAACAATCAGCCCCAGCATTTT | NA | many | TRBJ1-5 | TRBV5-8
CASRDTSGTTTDTQYF | TGTGCCAGCAGGGACACCTCCGGGACTACCACAGATACGCAGTATTTT | TRBD2 | many | TRBJ2-3 | TRBV5-6
CASSLFGGGMNEQFF | TGTGCCAGCAGCTTATTTGGGGGGGGGATGAATGAGCAGTTCTTC | TRBD2 | many | TRBJ2-1 | TRBV7-3
CASSAAGGYEQYF | TGTGCCAGCAGTGCCGCCGGGGGCTACGAGCAGTACTTC | NA | few | TRBJ2-7 | TRBV27
CASSFTESSNQPQHF | TGTGCCAGCAGTTTTACAGAGAGCAGCAATCAGCCCCAGCATTTT | NA | many | TRBJ1-5 | TRBV6-1
CASREREGRHEQFF | TGTGCCAGCAGAGAGCGGGAGGGCCGCCATGAGCAGTTCTTC | TRBD2 | many | TRBJ2-1 | TRBV27